These 26 T cell receptor beta chains originate from one sample sequenced in a study of blood T cell repertoires in COVID-19. The assay was immunoSEQ multiplex PCR, and TCRdb's table has in-frame clones only and misses some. The profile covers approximately 170,000 clones, with approximately 85% appearing a single time and around 6.9% taken by the ten largest. Sequenced sample: peripheral blood. All receptors derive from an older man with COVID-19, enrolled during active disease.

V is TRBV29-1 and J is TRBJ2-5; weak D call: TRBD1 (5 bases). The ends were cut back, 8 bases at V and 3 bases at J, with 16 bases in the middle. CDR1 and CDR2 (germline): SQVTM, ANQGSEA. This CDR3 region has 13 residues. CDR3 coding DNA: TGCAGCCACCGGATTGGGGCAGAAGAGACCCAGTACTTC. Translating it yields CSHRIGAEETQYF.

This chain joins TRBV11-2 and TRBJ2-7; D not certain. Germline CDR1 and CDR2: SGHAT and FQNNGV. This CDR3 region has 12 residues. Trimming removed 5 bases from V and 7 bases from J, with 12 bases in between. The CDR3 loop is CASSPQAGEQYF. The DNA for the CDR3 is TGTGCCAGCAGCCCCCAGGCAGGTGAGCAGTACTTC.

The rearrangement joins TRBV11-2 to TRBJ1-1; D gene unclear. The CDR3 runs 14 residues. The germline V and J ends were trimmed by 3 bases and 4 bases, with 12 bases remaining between them. Germline V gene sequence: CDR1 SGHAT, CDR2 FQNNGV. CDR3 region: CASSLTSTSTEAFF. CDR3 coding DNA: TGTGCCAGCAGCTTGACTAGTACCAGCACTGAAGCTTTCTTT.

This clone was picked up one time. V gene TRBV6-6 combines with J gene TRBJ2-2, with 11 bases identical to TRBD2. The CDR3 spans 19 residues. V lost 5 bases and J lost 1; bases outside the gene matches: 12. The germline V gene has CDR1 MNHNY and CDR2 SVGAGI (reference sequence). The CDR3 DNA reads as TGTGCCAGCAGTCCCTGGGCTAGCGGGGGGTCGGGGAACACCGGGGAGCTGTTTTTT. Translated: CASSPWASGGSGNTGELFF.

The table lists this clone with a count of one. The chain is built from TRBV2 and TRBJ2-7, with 9 nucleotides matching TRBD2. V gave up 5 bases and J gave up 7 bases; unmatched junction bases: 12. In germline, CDR1 is SNHLY, CDR2 FYNNEI. The CDR3 consists of 15 residues. CDR3 protein: CASSPGLAGAGEQYF. DNA for the CDR3: TGTGCCAGCAGTCCCGGGTTAGCGGGGGCGGGGGAGCAGTACTTC.

This clone was counted a few times. This same CDR3 is encoded by further DNA sequences in the sample. The V and J genes are TRBV7-3 and TRBJ1-1; a possible D gene is TRBD1 (6 bases). The V and J ends lost 3 bases and 5 bases respectively, with 10 bases between them. CDR1 and CDR2 from the germline V gene are SGHTA and FQGTGA. This CDR3 has 13 amino acids. The CDR3 sequence: CASSFGGGTEAFF. In nucleotides, the CDR3 is TGTGCCAGCAGCTTTGGGGGCGGGACTGAAGCTTTCTTT.

To note about this clone: Other DNA sequences in this specimen translate into the identical CDR3. The CDR3 coding sequence is TGCGCCAGCAGCTTGGGGGACAGGGTCAATCAGCCCCAGCATTTT. It translates to CASSLGDRVNQPQHF. The rearrangement uses TRBV5-1 and TRBJ1-5, with 9 positions matching TRBD1. Germline-derived CDR1 and CDR2 are SGHRS and YFSETQ. This CDR3 region has 15 residues. After removal of 0 bases from V and 3 bases from J, the junction contained 1 base not matched to a gene.

The rearrangement joins TRBV4-1 to TRBJ1-1; D is perhaps TRBD1 (5 bases). This CDR3 region has 15 residues. The V gene's germline CDR1 is MGHRA and CDR2 YSYEKL. Trimming cost V 1 base and J 4 bases, with 13 bases left between them. The DNA for the CDR3 is TGCGCCAGCAGCCAAGGTCAAGGGGTGGTCACTGAAGCTTTCTTT. It is translated as CASSQGQGVVTEAFF.

The chain uses TRBV3-1 (or the pseudogene TRBV3-2) and TRBJ2-7, with TRBD1 matching 8 bases. V dropped 5 bases and J dropped 3; count of bases not matched to a gene: 9. Germline values: CDR1 LGHDT, CDR2 YNNKEL (reference sequence). The CDR3 runs to 15 residues. CDR3 coding DNA: TGTGCCAGCAGCTCCCGGGACAGGACCATCTACGAGCAGTACTTC. This gives the protein CASSSRDRTIYEQYF.

The rearrangement links TRBV27 to TRBJ1-5; TRBD1 matches at 8 bases. This CDR3 has 14 residues. Looked up from germline, CDR1 is MNHEY and CDR2 is SMNVEV (reference sequence). The ends lost 6 bases at V and 0 bases at J; junction bases unmatched: 1. The CDR3 nucleotides are TGTGCCAGCAGGACAGGGGATAGCAATCAGCCCCAGCATTTT. Its translation: CASRTGDSNQPQHF.

The rearrangement uses TRBV19 and TRBJ2-7, with D unresolved. Germline V gives CDR1 LNHDA, CDR2 SQIVND (reference sequence). V lost 1 base and J lost 3, with 16 bases in between. CDR3 length: 16 residues. The CDR3 DNA follows: TGTGCCAGTAGTATAGCCCATCATGAGTCCCGCTACGAGCAGTACTTC. Residues: CASSIAHHESRYEQYF.

The CDR3 DNA sequence: TGTGCCAGCAGCCAAGATCTGGGACAGGGGGCGACCGGGGAGCTGTTTTTT. Translation: CASSQDLGQGATGELFF. The chain uses TRBV3-1 (or the pseudogene TRBV3-2) and TRBJ2-2, with TRBD1 matching over 12 bases. V gave up 0 bases and J gave up 5 bases; unmatched junction bases: 4. The CDR3 is made up of 17 amino acids. Germline V gene data show CDR1 as LGHDT and CDR2 as YNNKEL (reference sequence).

The chain carries TRBV6-1 and TRBJ2-3, with 7 bases lining up with TRBD1. V was pared by 1 base and J by 3 bases, with 4 bases of the junction left unmatched. The length of the CDR3 is 15 residues. In germline, CDR1 is MNHNS, CDR2 SASEGT. The CDR3 DNA reads as TGTGCCAGCAGTGAAGACGGGACAGAGACAGATACGCAGTATTTT. It translates to CASSEDGTETDTQYF.

The chain couples TRBV7-8 to TRBJ2-7; a weak D match, TRBD2 (6 bases). In germline, CDR1 is SGHVS, CDR2 FQNEAQ. The CDR3 extends over 14 amino acids. V gave up 2 bases and J gave up 2 bases, with 10 bases separating them. In DNA form, the CDR3 reads TGTGCCAGCAGCTTATCCGGGAGTACCTACGAGCAGTACTTC. This translates into CASSLSGSTYEQYF.

The V gene is TRBV5-8, the J gene TRBJ2-7; 7 nucleotides line up with TRBD1. Germline CDR1 reads SGHTS; CDR2 reads YDEGEE. Losses at the gene ends were 4 bases for V and 3 bases for J; bases not matched to a gene: 7. The CDR3 totals 14 residues. The CDR3 region has the DNA TGTGCCAGCAGCCGTATGACAGGGAACTACGAGCAGTACTTC. It codes for CASSRMTGNYEQYF.

The chain employs TRBV4-2 and TRBJ1-2; D is unresolved. Per the germline V gene, CDR1 is LGHNA and CDR2 is YNFKEQ. The CDR3 sequence is 15 residues long. Trimming stripped 4 bases from V and 6 bases from J, with 18 bases between. In DNA form, the CDR3 reads TGTGCCAGCAGCCGAGAGGCGAGACCGGAGAATGGCTACACCTTC. Encoded protein: CASSREARPENGYTF.

In its sample, this clone was seen a few times. The chain has TRBV7-6 and TRBJ2-2; D is ambiguous. Trimming took 5 bases from V and 4 from J, leaving 11 bases between them. Per germline, CDR1 SGHVS and CDR2 FNYEAQ. This CDR3 contains 14 residues. The CDR3 DNA follows: TGTGCCAGCAGCGCGCTAGGATCCACCGGGGAGCTGTTTTTT. Residues: CASSALGSTGELFF.

The V gene is TRBV19, the J gene TRBJ2-1; possible D gene TRBD2, 6 bases. CDR1 is LNHDA, CDR2 SQIVND, per germline (reference sequence). Trimming took 1 base from V and 8 from J, leaving 15 bases between them. This CDR3 comprises 15 residues. CDR3 in amino acids: CASSIVRSGVHEQFF. CDR3 in DNA: TGTGCCAGTAGTATAGTCCGCTCGGGGGTCCATGAGCAGTTCTTC.

V is TRBV28 and J is TRBJ1-1, with D possibly matching TRBD1 (6 bases). CDR1 is MDHEN and CDR2 is SYDVKM in the germline V gene. This CDR3 has 13 amino acids. The CDR3 region is CASGGAGNTEAFF. The CDR3 DNA is TGTGCGTCCGGGGGGGCCGGGAACACTGAAGCTTTCTTT.

Written as DNA, the CDR3 is TGCGCCAGCAGCTTGGATCAGGGCAGTGGGGCCTACGAGCAGTACTTC. Its translation is CASSLDQGSGAYEQYF. The chain combines TRBV5-1 with TRBJ2-7; TRBD1 might be the D (5 bases). V lost 0 bases and J 2 bases, leaving 15 bases between the germline ends. The CDR3 length is 16 residues. Germline loops: CDR1 SGHRS, CDR2 YFSETQ.

This rearrangement joins TRBV9 to TRBJ1-3; D is unclear. CDR3 length equals 13 residues. V lost 2 bases and J lost 4, with 7 bases in between. CDR1 and CDR2 from the germline V gene are SGDLS and YYNGEE. The CDR3 loop is CASSVLMGNTIYF. CDR3 in DNA: TGTGCCAGCAGCGTTCTTATGGGAAACACCATATATTTT.

The chain couples TRBV14 to TRBJ1-2; 7 bases fit TRBD1. The CDR3 runs to 13 residues. The ends lost 4 bases at V and 4 bases at J; junction bases unmatched: 3. The germline CDR1 and CDR2 sequences are SGHDN and FVKESK. The CDR3 nucleotides are TGTGCCAGCAGCCGAACAGGGGCCTATGGCTACACCTTC. Protein: CASSRTGAYGYTF.

This clone has just a few counts. This chain's CDR3 is CAISSTDRGNGYTF. The CDR3 DNA follows: TGTGCCATCAGTTCCACGGACAGGGGGAATGGCTACACCTTC. The V call is TRBV10-3, the J call TRBJ1-2; 10 bases agree with TRBD1. The V gene end was trimmed by 5 bases and the J gene end by 6 bases; junction bases not matched to a gene: 6. The CDR3 consists of 14 residues. In germline, CDR1 is ENHRY, CDR2 SYGVKD.

The chain uses TRBV6-5 and TRBJ1-1, with a tentative D call TRBD1 (5 bases). The CDR3 runs to 15 residues. Looked up from germline, CDR1 is MNHEY and CDR2 is SVGAGI. Trimming left V 2 bases short and J 3 bases short, with 13 bases between. CDR3 in amino acids: CASSYRQPLDTEAFF. In DNA, the CDR3 is TGTGCCAGCAGTTACCGACAGCCCCTGGACACTGAAGCTTTCTTT.

The V gene is TRBV5-6, the J gene TRBJ2-3; TRBD1 is a possible D gene (5 bases). V lost 1 base and J 6 bases, leaving 15 bases between the germline ends. The germline V gene has CDR1 SGHDT and CDR2 YYEEEE. This CDR3 is built from 15 residues. CDR3 residues: CASSLIGREVDTQYF. CDR3 sequence (DNA): TGTGCCAGCAGCTTGATCGGCAGGGAAGTGGATACGCAGTATTTT.

This chain links TRBV7-2 with TRBJ1-2, with 11 bases that match TRBD1. The CDR3 loop spans 19 amino acids. Germline V gene lookup returns CDR1 SGHTA and CDR2 FQGNSA. Losses at the gene ends were 2 bases for V and 0 bases for J; bases not matched to a gene: 11. The CDR3 DNA sequence: TGTGCCAGCAGCTTACGGTTTGGGGACAGGGGGGGACCTAACTATGGCTACACCTTC. It specifies CASSLRFGDRGGPNYGYTF.